The present entry profiles one T cell receptor (beta chain) with its context. The CDR3 runs to 15 residues. V lost 5 bases and J lost 5; bases outside the gene matches: 10. Germline V gene lookup returns CDR1 SEHNR and CDR2 FQNEAQ (reference sequence). The data belong to a study of blood T cell repertoires in COVID-19. Study overall: Donors in the United States, Italy and Spain gave samples during acute or convalescent COVID-19. T cells, B-cell-depleted T cells, or PBMCs supplied cDNA or gDNA.

In the source study's methods: By means of reference gene primer amplification, nucleated cell counts were estimated. Using immunoSEQ multiplex PCR, the repertoire was profiled, and TCRdb retains in-frame clones only, with some absent. V and J calls and clone size are given by that table; D and trimming were obtained from the DNA. The sample lists some 42,000 clones, about 88% occurring once. The specimen was peripheral blood. The sequence came from a human donor in a cohort sampled during active COVID-19. The chain carries TRBV7-9 and TRBJ2-5; 8 nucleotides agree with TRBD1. This CDR3 reads CASSPGTGSLETQYF. DNA of the CDR3: TGTGCCAGCAGCCCAGGGACAGGTAGTTTGGAGACCCAGTACTTC.